This TCR beta chain was identified in a study of preoperative IRX-2 immunotherapy in early breast cancer. V was shortened by 6 bases and J by 3 bases, with 15 bases between the two germline ends. CDR3 size: 14 residues. Some clones are missing from TCRdb's copy, which holds only in-frame ones; the method was immunoSEQ multiplex PCR. The sample carries thousands of clones, 70% to 75% recorded once. Treatment given: preoperative locoregional IRX-2 cytokine immunotherapy. Patients received preoperative, locoregional IRX-2 cytokine immunotherapy in a phase Ib study. This rearrangement joins TRBV23-1 to TRBJ2-7; D perhaps matches TRBD2 (5 bases). TRBV23-1 is reported as an ORF; its role is uncertain. The TCR comes from a human donor with breast cancer. The input for sequencing was tumor tissue, taken before IRX-2 immunotherapy. As DNA, the CDR3 is TGCGCCAGCAGCCAAGAGGAGCGGCTCTACGAGCAGTACTTC. Translation gives CASSQEERLYEQYF.